This record concerns one T cell receptor beta chain sequence. Its antigen is not identified. A much larger clone is a single base away; this may be a read error. These data are taken from a study of CD8+CD57+ T cells in acquired aplastic anemia. The study, taken as a whole, reports: Common to patients and controls were about 31 CD8+ CDR3 sequences. Between the patient and control groups, CD8+ Simpson's diversity did not differ significantly.

Investigators profiled TCR beta VDJ and CDR3 from genomic DNA template. TCRdb ran MiXCR on the reads and lists one entry per CDR3 protein. The sample holds about 160,000 distinct CDR3 sequences, 45% to 55% seen once. CD8+CD57+ cell expansion, shown by flow cytometry, had occurred in the patients selected for sequencing. Blood sampling was performed on the patients, and none of them had received therapy by then. From germline, CDR1 is MNHEY and CDR2 SVGAGI. The length of the CDR3 is 15 residues. Deletions cut 0 bases from V and 4 bases from J, with 12 bases between. The clonotype comes from a human donor with aplastic anemia. Sequencing was performed on sorted CD4+, CD8+, or CD8+CD57+ T cells (not recorded which) from PBMCs. The chain joins TRBV6-5 to TRBJ1-1; the D is unclear. CDR3 coding DNA: TGTGCCAGCAGTTACTCGAAAGAGGACGGCACTGAAGCTTTCTTT. Translated: CASSYSKEDGTEAFF.